The clone carrying this T cell receptor beta chain appeared a single time. Participants had their cohort set by participant-reported clinical history. This entry comes from a study of blood T cell repertoires in COVID-19. The method was immunoSEQ multiplex PCR; TCRdb's version includes in-frame clones alone and lacks a portion of them. The table shows nearly 200,000 clones, with 65% to 85% occurring only once. Source material: PBMCs or T cells enriched from blood (not recorded which). The receptor comes from a middle-aged man who had recovered from COVID-19.

The CDR3: CASSLLRIGGEAFF. The CDR3 nucleotides are TGTGCCAGCAGCCTCCTCCGAATCGGGGGTGAAGCTTTCTTT. This chain uses TRBV14 with TRBJ1-1; D perhaps matches TRBD1 (5 bases). V shed 4 bases and J shed 7 bases, with 16 bases lying between them. From germline, CDR1 is SGHDN and CDR2 FVKESK. CDR3 length: 14 residues. Filled out from reference TRBV14 and TRBJ1-1, the complete variable domain reads EAGVTQFPSHSVIEKGQTVTLRCDPISGHDNLYWYRRVMGKEIKFLLHFVKESKQDESGMPNNRFLAERTGGTYSTLKVQPAELEDSGVYFCASSLLRIGGEAFFGQGTRLTVV.